Shown below are 2 T cell receptor beta chains from a single sample sequenced in a study of response to subunit inactivated influenza vaccine. Using its own MiXCR run on the RT-PCR reads, TCRdb lists one record per CDR3 protein. Here the sample spans about 700,000 distinct CDR3 sequences, approximately 15% being singletons. The sequencing used PBMCs from blood, collected 14 days before vaccination. The receptors stem from a man aged 45-65 years who received an inactivated influenza vaccine.

This chain uses TRBV7-9 with TRBJ2-7; 11 bases line up with TRBD2. The CDR3 spans 15 residues. From germline, CDR1 is SEHNR and CDR2 FQNEAQ (reference sequence). V lost 5 bases, J lost 3 bases, and 6 bases stayed unmatched. CDR3 in amino acids: CASSELAGVVYEQYF. DNA of the CDR3: TGTGCCAGCAGCGAACTAGCGGGAGTGGTCTACGAGCAGTACTTC. The full variable domain, completed using reference TRBV7-9 and TRBJ2-7, is DTGVSQNPRHKITKRGQNVTFRCDPISEHNRLYWYRQTLGQGPEFLTYFQNEAQLEKSRLLSDRFSAERPKGSFSTLEIQRTEQGDSAMYLCASSELAGVVYEQYFGPGTRLTVT.

There are many counts of this clonotype. This chain uses TRBV20-1 with TRBJ1-2; tentative D call: TRBD1 (5 bases). V lost 3 bases and J 2 bases, leaving 7 bases between the germline ends. The CDR3 length is 12 residues. Per germline, CDR1 DFQATT and CDR2 SNEGSKA (reference sequence). The DNA of the CDR3 is TGCAGTGCTAGTAACAGGAACTATGGCTACACCTTC. The encoded protein is CSASNRNYGYTF.